This is a list of T cell receptor beta chains from one sample in a study of shared clonotypes between healthy human individuals. Clones were read by immunoSEQ multiplex PCR, and TCRdb kept only the in-frame ones, dropping some. The sample holds about 1.1 million clones, roughly 74% seen once. Material for sequencing was memory CD4+ T cells from PBMCs. The receptors originated from a young man in good health. Some clones in this sample may be carry-over from other donors' samples. Each CDR3 is given with its conserved first and last residue. A D gene is named only where the DNA matches it firmly. Only part of the rows carry a size: once, few, many, or a class if the clone is expanded.

j_call v_call cdr3_length clone_size d_call cdr3_aa cdr3_nt
TRBJ1-2 TRBV28 13 - TRBD1 CAISGGAGGGYTF TGTGCCATCTCAGGGGGCGCCGGGGGTGGCTACACCTTC
TRBJ2-3 TRBV18 13 - - CASSPPGTDTQYF TGTGCCAGCTCACCCCCAGGCACAGATACGCAGTATTTT
TRBJ2-7 TRBV10-3 14 - - CAISPSRGSHEQYF TGTGCCATCAGTCCCTCCAGAGGCAGCCACGAGCAGTACTTC
TRBJ1-1 TRBV30 11 many - CAGYNRAEAFF TGTGCCGGTTATAACAGGGCTGAAGCTTTCTTT
TRBJ2-3 TRBV5-4 17 - - CASSLGGSGTSTDTQYF TGTGCCAGCAGCTTGGGGGGCTCGGGGACAAGCACAGATACGCAGTATTTT
TRBJ1-5 TRBV27 14 few - CASSPQGGYQPQHF TGTGCCAGCAGTCCGCAGGGAGGATATCAGCCCCAGCATTTT
TRBJ2-4 TRBV5-6 14 - - CASSSRVRENIQYF TGTGCCAGCAGCTCGCGGGTCCGGGAAAACATTCAGTACTTC
TRBJ1-2 TRBV7-2 14 - - CASSLAGRNYGYTF TGTGCCAGCAGCTTAGCGGGACGTAACTATGGCTACACCTTC
TRBJ2-7 TRBV2 13 - TRBD1 CASRVGQAYEQYF TGTGCCAGCAGAGTAGGACAGGCCTACGAGCAGTACTTC
TRBJ1-1 TRBV6-1 15 - TRBD1 CASSTPGTGKTEAFF TGTGCCAGCAGTACCCCCGGGACAGGGAAGACTGAAGCTTTCTTT
TRBJ1-4 TRBV7-9 14 - - CASTTRQGSEKLFF TGTGCCAGCACCACACGGCAGGGCAGCGAAAAACTGTTTTTT
TRBJ2-7 TRBV28 12 - - CATGTPPYEQYF TGTGCCACCGGGACTCCACCCTACGAGCAGTACTTC
TRBJ2-2 TRBV10-3 15 - - CAIRTDREDPGELFF TGTGCCATCAGGACAGACAGGGAGGATCCCGGGGAGCTGTTTTTT
TRBJ2-5 TRBV18 12 - - CASSPLYGTQYF TGTGCCAGCTCACCCCTCTATGGGACCCAGTACTTC
TRBJ1-5 TRBV5-1 14 - TRBD1 CASSFVLGGQPQHF TGCGCCAGCAGCTTCGTTCTAGGGGGCCAGCCCCAGCATTTT
TRBJ1-2 TRBV7-9 17 - - CASSSWEGARQGYGYTF TGTGCCAGCAGCTCGTGGGAGGGCGCCAGGCAAGGCTATGGCTACACCTTC
TRBJ1-1 TRBV5-1 14 - - CASSPGFTNTEAFF TGCGCCAGCAGCCCAGGGTTCACGAACACTGAAGCTTTCTTT
TRBJ1-2 TRBV27 14 once - CASSFRRDNYGYTF TGTGCCAGCAGTTTTAGACGGGACAACTATGGCTACACCTTC
TRBJ1-1 TRBV2 14 few TRBD1 CASTRNRGGTEAFF TGTGCCAGCACCAGAAACAGGGGCGGCACTGAAGCTTTCTTT
TRBJ1-2 TRBV28 15 - - CASSLVSQGLGGYTF TGTGCCAGCAGTTTAGTTAGTCAGGGTTTGGGTGGCTACACCTTC
TRBJ2-1 TRBV7-9 11 - - CASSPYNEQFF TGTGCCAGCAGCCCCTACAATGAGCAGTTCTTC
TRBJ2-3 TRBV5-5 14 - - CASSRGLYTDTQYF TGTGCCAGCAGCCGGGGACTGTACACAGATACGCAGTATTTT
TRBJ1-4 TRBV5-4 15 - - CASSLGVGENEKLLF TGTGCCAGCAGCTTGGGGGTGGGGGAAAATGAAAAACTGCTTTTT
TRBJ2-2 TRBV2 15 - - CATRRGMDDTGELFF TGTGCCACCCGACGAGGGATGGACGACACCGGGGAGCTGTTTTTT
TRBJ1-5 TRBV5-6 16 - - CASSLGGNGYNQPQHF TGTGCCAGCAGCTTGGGGGGGAACGGTTACAATCAGCCCCAGCATTTT
TRBJ1-1 TRBV5-1 13 few - CASSTRGDTEAFF TGCGCCAGCAGCACTAGGGGGGACACTGAAGCTTTCTTT
TRBJ2-1 TRBV11-3 15 - - CASSFTQGSYNEQFF TGTGCCAGCAGCTTCACCCAGGGGTCCTACAATGAGCAGTTCTTC
TRBJ1-2 TRBV5-4 13 - - CASSPQENYGYTF TGTGCCAGCAGCCCACAGGAGAACTATGGCTACACCTTC
TRBJ1-4 TRBV27 14 - - CASSLNQGSEKLFF TGTGCCAGCAGTTTAAACCAGGGTAGTGAAAAACTGTTTTTT
TRBJ1-1 TRBV6-1 13 - - CASRHLDRTEAFF TGTGCCAGCAGGCATCTGGACAGAACTGAAGCTTTCTTT
TRBJ1-5 TRBV19 17 - TRBD1 CASSMDPGGKRNQPQHF TGTGCCAGTAGTATGGACCCAGGGGGGAAGAGAAATCAGCCCCAGCATTTT
TRBJ1-2 TRBV2 14 - - CASSPEHTNYGYTF TGTGCCAGCAGCCCAGAGCATACTAACTATGGCTACACCTTC
TRBJ2-1 TRBV19 18 - TRBD2 CASSIGPFSGSSYNEQFF TGTGCCAGTAGTATAGGTCCCTTTAGCGGGAGCTCCTACAATGAGCAGTTCTTC
TRBJ2-1 TRBV28 14 - - CASSLQGSYNEQFF TGTGCCAGCAGTCTACAGGGTTCCTACAATGAGCAGTTCTTC
TRBJ2-1 TRBV6-1 11 few - CASSEVRLPFF TGTGCCAGCAGTGAAGTTAGGCTCCCGTTCTTC
TRBJ2-1 TRBV5-6 18 - TRBD2 CASSSLVASGRAYNEQFF TGTGCCAGCAGCTCACTTGTGGCTAGCGGGAGGGCCTACAATGAGCAGTTCTTC
TRBJ1-2 TRBV28 13 - TRBD1 CASSLMQGAGYTF TGTGCCAGCAGTTTAATGCAGGGGGCTGGCTACACCTTC